The entry that follows covers one TCR beta chain sequence. It has no known antigen specificity. The record has no base qualities; no much larger clone is one base away. Based on the germline V gene, the CDR1 and CDR2 sequences are SGDLS and YYNGEE. Taken from cysteine to phenylalanine, the CDR3 has 16 residues. Only the CDR3 DNA is retained, 48 bases long and in frame from the first base. Deletion took 0 bases off V and 4 bases off J, with a span of 14 bases between the germline ends. This entry comes from a study of control samples from healthy donors and cancer patients (TCRdb year 2020). The library was prepared using the immunoSEQ multiplex PCR assay. In its TCRdb copy, this immuneACCESS table keeps in-frame sequences only and misses some clones. Where compared with another copy, unresolved V genes explain less than half of these, and the others have no known cause. The sample includes about 140,000 clones, with about nine tenths observed a single time. The ten largest clones represent 4.9% of the sample.

Sequencing was carried out using blood. This TCR was recovered from a man aged 25-45 years in good health. In this chain, TRBV9 is recombined with TRBJ1-3; no D gene is confidently identified. The DNA is as follows: TGTGCCAGCAGCGTAGTTGGCGCCCGTGGAGGAAACACCATATATTTT. It is translated as CASSVVGARGGNTIYF.